Sequencing of this TCR beta chain was carried out in a study of Ad26.COV2.S vaccination and SARS-CoV-2 variants. Study at large: A COV1001 Ad26.COV2.S trial-arm participant provided the sample. The study gave Ad26.COV2.S intramuscularly, once or twice 56 days apart. Study findings and constraints: Spike-specific TCR breadth ran higher among vaccine recipients than placebo recipients. Measurements of TCR breadth and depth may have given underestimates of the total T cell responses.

As to this clone: Its antigen is undetermined.

Germline V CDR1 and CDR2: GTSNPN, SVGIG (reference sequence). Trimming removed 2 bases from V and 2 bases from J; junction bases left unmatched: 7. This CDR3 spans 15 amino acids. Treatment defined: some 19 received Ad26.COV2.S at low or high dose, single or two shots; about 5 received placebo; per-sample allocation not given. Sampling occurred on day 63 after the first vaccine or placebo injection. This table comes from immunoSEQ multiplex PCR, and its TCRdb copy is limited to in-frame clones, with some not included. Here the sample spans around 240,000 clones, roughly 90% being singletons. Sequencing was performed on peripheral blood, taken in a trial of Ad26.COV2.S vaccine versus placebo. The sequence was obtained from a person aged 18-60 years who received the Ad26.COV2.S COVID-19 vaccine or a placebo. The chain has TRBV30 and TRBJ2-3; 7 nucleotides line up with TRBD2. Written as DNA, the CDR3 is TGTGCCTGGAGTTTATCAGCGGGGACCACAGATACGCAGTATTTT. Protein: CAWSLSAGTTDTQYF.